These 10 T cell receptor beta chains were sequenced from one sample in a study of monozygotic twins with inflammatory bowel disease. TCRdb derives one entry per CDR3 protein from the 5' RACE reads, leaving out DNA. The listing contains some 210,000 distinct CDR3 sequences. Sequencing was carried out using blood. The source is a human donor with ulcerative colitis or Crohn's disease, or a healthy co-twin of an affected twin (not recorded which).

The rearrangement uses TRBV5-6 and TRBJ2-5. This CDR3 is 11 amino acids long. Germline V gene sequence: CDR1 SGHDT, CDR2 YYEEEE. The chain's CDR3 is CASSSWETQYF.

CDR3 sequence reads: CASSSALGQSYNEQFF. The chain is built from TRBV7-9 and TRBJ2-1; TCRdb gives TRBD1 as the D gene, but with no DNA this cannot be confirmed. Germline assignment: CDR1 SEHNR and CDR2 FQNEAQ (reference sequence). This CDR3 spans 16 amino acids.

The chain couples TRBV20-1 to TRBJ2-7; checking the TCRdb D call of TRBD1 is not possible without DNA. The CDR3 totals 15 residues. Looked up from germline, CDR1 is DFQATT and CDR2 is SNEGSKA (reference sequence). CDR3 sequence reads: CSARRTGTGIYEQYF.

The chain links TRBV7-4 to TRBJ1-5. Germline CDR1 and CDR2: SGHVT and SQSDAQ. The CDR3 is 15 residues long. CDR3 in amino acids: CASSLSSSSNQPQHF.

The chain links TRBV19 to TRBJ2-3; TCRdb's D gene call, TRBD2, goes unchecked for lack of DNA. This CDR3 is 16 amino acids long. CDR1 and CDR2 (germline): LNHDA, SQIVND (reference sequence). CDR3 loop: CASSTGTPRKEDTQYF.

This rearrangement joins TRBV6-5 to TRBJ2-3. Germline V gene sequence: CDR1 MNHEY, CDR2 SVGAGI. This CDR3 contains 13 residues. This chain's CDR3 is CASKTISTDTQYF.

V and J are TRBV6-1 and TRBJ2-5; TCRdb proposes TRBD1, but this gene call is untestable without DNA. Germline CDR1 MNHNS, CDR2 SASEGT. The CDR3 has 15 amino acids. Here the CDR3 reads CASSEAAGTQETQYF.

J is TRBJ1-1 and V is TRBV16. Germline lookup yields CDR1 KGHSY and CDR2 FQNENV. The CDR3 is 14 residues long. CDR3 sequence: CASSLKALTPEAFF.

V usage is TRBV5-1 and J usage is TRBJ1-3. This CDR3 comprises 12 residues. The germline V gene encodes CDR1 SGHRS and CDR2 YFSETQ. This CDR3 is CASRSGKDTIYF.

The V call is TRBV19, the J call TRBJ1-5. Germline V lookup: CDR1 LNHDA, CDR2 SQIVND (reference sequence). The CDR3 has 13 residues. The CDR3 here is CASSIGLLRPQHF.